The 25 T cell receptor beta chains below come from one sample, sequenced in a study of T cell responses to AZD1222 COVID-19 vaccine. Some clones are missing from TCRdb's copy, which holds only in-frame ones; the method was immunoSEQ multiplex PCR. The sample records fewer than 300,000 clones, approximately 95% being singletons. The sequencing used peripheral blood, collected on day 0 of AZD1222 vaccination. All receptors come from an adult in good health.

The chain is built from TRBV18 and TRBJ2-4, with D unresolved. The V gene's germline CDR1 is KGHSH and CDR2 LQKENI. V lost 5 bases and J 0 bases, leaving 17 bases between the germline ends. This CDR3 region has 17 residues. CDR3 DNA sequence: TGTGCCAGCTCATCGGGTCGGACGGCCGGAGCCAAAAACATTCAGTACTTC. Its translation: CASSSGRTAGAKNIQYF.

This chain uses TRBV29-1 with TRBJ2-7, with D possibly TRBD2 on 5 matching bases. Trimming cost V 6 bases and J 2 bases, with 11 bases left between them. Germline V CDR1 and CDR2: SQVTM, ANQGSEA. The CDR3 loop spans 12 amino acids. The CDR3, as DNA: TGCAGCGTAGGAGACGGGGCCTACGAGCAGTACTTC. It encodes CSVGDGAYEQYF.

The chain carries TRBV27 and TRBJ2-7; 7 bases map to TRBD2. The CDR3 length is 15 residues. Germline V gives CDR1 MNHEY, CDR2 SMNVEV (reference sequence). V lost 6 bases to trimming and J lost 0 bases; unmatched junction nucleotides: 8. The DNA of the CDR3 is TGTGCCAGCAGCCCTTTCGCGGGAGTCTCCTACGAGCAGTACTTC. Amino acids: CASSPFAGVSYEQYF.

This chain connects TRBV19 to TRBJ1-2, with TRBD1 matching over 10 bases. The length of the CDR3 is 15 residues. V shed 3 bases, J shed 6 bases, and the junction held 7 bases outside the gene matches. Germline assignment: CDR1 LNHDA and CDR2 SQIVND (reference sequence). CDR3 sequence reads: CASSIEGTGDDGYTF. The DNA of the CDR3 is TGTGCCAGTAGTATCGAGGGGACAGGGGACGATGGCTACACCTTC.

The chain is built from TRBV11-2 and TRBJ1-4; no reliable D call. The CDR3 runs to 14 residues. Germline loops: CDR1 SGHAT, CDR2 FQNNGV. Deletions cut 0 bases from V and 5 bases from J, with 7 bases between. The CDR3 sequence: CASSLDRVNEKLFF. Here the CDR3 DNA reads TGTGCCAGCAGCTTAGATAGAGTGAATGAAAAACTGTTTTTT.

Turning to this clone: The same CDR3 also results from other DNA sequences found in this sample. The chain joins TRBV19 to TRBJ1-1, with D uncertain. Trimming stripped 1 base from V and 1 base from J, with 4 bases between. Per the germline V gene, CDR1 is LNHDA and CDR2 is SQIVND (reference sequence). The CDR3 extends over 13 amino acids. The CDR3 region has the DNA TGTGCCAGTAGTATAGGGACGAACACTGAAGCTTTCTTT. Protein product: CASSIGTNTEAFF.

The rearrangement joins TRBV28 to TRBJ2-7, with 13 bases fitting TRBD2. Per the germline V gene, CDR1 is MDHEN and CDR2 is SYDVKM. CDR3 length: 15 residues. Germline trimming cut 4 bases from V and 2 bases from J; bases unmatched to any gene: 2. This CDR3 is CASSSGLAGTYEQYF. The CDR3 nucleotides are TGTGCCAGCAGTTCGGGACTAGCGGGAACCTACGAGCAGTACTTC.

V gene TRBV12-3 or TRBV12-4 combines with J gene TRBJ2-7; D unresolved. This CDR3 is 13 amino acids long. V was trimmed by 0 bases and J by 3 bases, leaving 6 bases between them. Written as DNA, the CDR3 is TGTGCCAGCAGTTTAGCACAGAGCTACGAGCAGTACTTC. Its translation is CASSLAQSYEQYF.

The CDR3, as DNA: TGTGCCAGCAGTTTGAGGCGGGGCTACGAGCAGTACTTC. This codes for CASSLRRGYEQYF. This chain uses TRBV12-3 or TRBV12-4 with TRBJ2-7; the D gene is possibly TRBD2 (6 bases). Trimming took 3 bases from V and 3 from J, leaving 9 bases between them. The CDR3 runs 13 residues.

The chain links TRBV3-1 (or the pseudogene TRBV3-2) to TRBJ1-4; no reliable D call. Between the trimmed V and J ends, which lost 1 base and 8 bases, there was a span of 11 bases. The germline V gene has CDR1 LGHDT and CDR2 YNNKEL (reference sequence). The CDR3 runs 14 residues. As DNA, the CDR3 is TGTGCCAGCAGCCAAGCTTGGGAGGGAGAAAAACTGTTTTTT. Amino acid sequence: CASSQAWEGEKLFF.

This chain uses TRBV7-8 with TRBJ1-5; D unclear. The germline gives CDR1 SGHVS, CDR2 FQNEAQ. The CDR3 is 14 residues long. V was pared by 0 bases and J by 1 base, with 4 bases between. CDR3 sequence reads: CASSLARSNQPQHF. CDR3 DNA: TGTGCCAGCAGCTTAGCGAGGAGCAATCAGCCCCAGCATTTT.

The sample holds one count of this clone. The rearrangement joins TRBV7-2 to TRBJ2-3; 8 bases agree with TRBD2. Germline assignment: CDR1 SGHTA and CDR2 FQGNSA. This CDR3 comprises 13 residues. After removal of 5 bases from V and 4 bases from J, the junction contained 2 bases not matched to a gene. The CDR3 DNA reads TGTGCCAGCAGCCGGGGGGGGGCAGATACGCAGTATTTT. Translating gives CASSRGGADTQYF.

This chain connects TRBV7-9 to TRBJ1-5; 9 bases align to TRBD1. This CDR3 is 15 amino acids long. Germline values: CDR1 SEHNR, CDR2 FQNEAQ (reference sequence). Losses at the gene ends were 4 bases for V and 1 base for J; bases not matched to a gene: 2. The CDR3 coding sequence is TGTGCCAGCAGCTCCGACAGGGGGAGCAATCAGCCCCAGCATTTT. This gives the protein CASSSDRGSNQPQHF.

The gene calls are TRBV21-1 and TRBJ2-7; the DNA was not compared with TRBD2, the D call given in the table. TRBV21-1 has pseudogene status. This CDR3 has 13 amino acids. The CDR3 DNA follows: TGTGCCAGCAAGCCCCCCTCCACCTACGAGCAGTACTTC. It yields the protein CASKPPSTYEQYF.

The chain joins TRBV7-2 to TRBJ2-3, with D unresolved. Germline loops: CDR1 SGHTA, CDR2 FQGNSA. Trimming pared 2 bases from V and 4 bases from J, leaving 7 bases between. The CDR3 sequence is 13 residues long. This CDR3 reads CASSLRAPDTQYF. The CDR3 DNA reads TGTGCCAGCAGCTTAAGAGCGCCAGATACGCAGTATTTT. Together with reference TRBV7-2 and TRBJ2-3, the CDR3 gives the full variable domain: GAGVSQSPSNKVTEKGKDVELRCDPISGHTALYWYRQSLGQGLEFLIYFQGNSAPDKSGLPSDRFSAERTGGSVSTLTIQRTQQEDSAVYLCASSLRAPDTQYFGPGTRLTVL.

The V gene is TRBV5-6, the J gene TRBJ2-7, with D perhaps assigned TRBD1 or TRBD2 (5 bases each). CDR3 length: 13 amino acids. The V gene lost 1 base and the J gene lost 2 bases, with 7 bases spanning the gap. The germline gives CDR1 SGHDT, CDR2 YYEEEE. For the CDR3, the DNA is TGTGCCAGCAGCTTGCCGGGGCCCTACGAGCAGTACTTC. Its translation: CASSLPGPYEQYF.

This chain uses TRBV4-2 with TRBJ1-5; 11 bases are shared with TRBD1. Germline V CDR1 and CDR2: LGHNA, YNFKEQ. With V trimmed by 4 bases and J by 4 bases, 3 bases remained unmatched. This CDR3 comprises 15 residues. The CDR3 protein is CASSPGQGANQPQHF. The CDR3 DNA follows: TGTGCCAGCAGCCCCGGACAGGGGGCGAATCAGCCCCAGCATTTT.

J is TRBJ2-7 and V is TRBV2; unclear D gene. Germline CDR1 and CDR2: SNHLY and FYNNEI. The CDR3 extends over 11 amino acids. Trimming left V 5 bases short and J 2 bases short, with 4 bases between. CDR3 amino acids: CASSRTYEQYF. The DNA for the CDR3 is TGTGCCAGCAGTCGCACCTACGAGCAGTACTTC.

This chain joins TRBV2 and TRBJ1-5; the D gene is possibly TRBD1 (5 bases). The CDR3 has 13 amino acids. The V and J ends lost 8 bases and 5 bases respectively, with 13 bases between them. Germline CDR1 and CDR2: SNHLY and FYNNEI. CDR3 coding DNA: TGTGCCAGCCGGTGGGGCACGGATCAGCCCCAGCATTTT. Its translation: CASRWGTDQPQHF.

V gene TRBV4-1 combines with J gene TRBJ2-7; TRBD1 agrees at 12 bases. The CDR3 consists of 15 residues. The germline V gene has CDR1 MGHRA and CDR2 YSYEKL. V lost 4 bases to trimming and J lost 4 bases; unmatched junction nucleotides: 5. CDR3 DNA sequence: TGCGCCAGCAGCCGAATGGGACAGGGGGCTTACGAGCAGTACTTC. Its translation: CASSRMGQGAYEQYF.

The rearrangement uses TRBV19 and TRBJ2-7; no firm D call. Trimming pared 3 bases from V and 3 bases from J, leaving 9 bases between. The CDR3 consists of 13 residues. Germline CDR1 and CDR2: LNHDA and SQIVND (reference sequence). CDR3 coding DNA: TGTGCCAGTAGTATGAGTCTGGTCTACGAGCAGTACTTC. This gives the protein CASSMSLVYEQYF.

The gene calls are TRBV19 and TRBJ2-3; D is possibly TRBD1 (5 bases). Deletions cut 5 bases from V and 4 bases from J, with 10 bases between. Germline lookup yields CDR1 LNHDA and CDR2 SQIVND (reference sequence). The CDR3 is 13 amino acids. The CDR3, as DNA: TGTGCCAGTAGTCTGGGGCGGCCAGATACGCAGTATTTT. Amino acid sequence: CASSLGRPDTQYF.

The chain links TRBV5-1 to TRBJ2-2, with TRBD1 identical over 10 bases. J was trimmed by 4 bases and V by 4 bases; bases with no gene match: 4. The CDR3 totals 15 residues. Germline CDR1 reads SGHRS; CDR2 reads YFSETQ. Here the CDR3 reads CASSEGQGTTGELFF. The CDR3 bases are TGCGCCAGCAGCGAGGGACAGGGGACCACCGGGGAGCTGTTTTTT.

This rearrangement joins TRBV2 to TRBJ2-5; the D is unclear. The ends were cut back, 6 bases at V and 8 bases at J, with 10 bases in the middle. The CDR3 is 11 residues long. The germline gives CDR1 SNHLY, CDR2 FYNNEI. The CDR3 DNA sequence: TGTGCCAGCAGACTGAACCCCACCCAGTACTTC. It is translated as CASRLNPTQYF.

The rearrangement uses TRBV9 and TRBJ1-1; no clear D. The V and J ends lost 4 bases and 3 bases respectively, with 19 bases between them. There are 16 residues in the CDR3. Germline CDR1 is SGDLS and CDR2 is YYNGEE. The CDR3 DNA sequence: TGTGCCAGCAGCTCCTCCGGGATCCTCGCTGACACTGAAGCTTTCTTT. Its protein product is CASSSSGILADTEAFF.